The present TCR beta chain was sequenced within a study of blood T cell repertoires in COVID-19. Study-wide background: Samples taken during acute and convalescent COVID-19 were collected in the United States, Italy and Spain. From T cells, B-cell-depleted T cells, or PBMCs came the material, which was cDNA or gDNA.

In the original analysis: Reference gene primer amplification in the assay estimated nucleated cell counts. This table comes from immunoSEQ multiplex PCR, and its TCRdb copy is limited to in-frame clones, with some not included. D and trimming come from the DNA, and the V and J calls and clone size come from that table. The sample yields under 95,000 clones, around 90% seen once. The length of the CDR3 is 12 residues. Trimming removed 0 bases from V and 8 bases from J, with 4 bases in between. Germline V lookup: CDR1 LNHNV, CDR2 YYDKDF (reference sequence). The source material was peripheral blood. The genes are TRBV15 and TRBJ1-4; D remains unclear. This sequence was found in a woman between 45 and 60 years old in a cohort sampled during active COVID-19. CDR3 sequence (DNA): TGTGCCACCAGCAGAGATATCGAAAAACTGTTTTTT. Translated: CATSRDIEKLFF.